This T cell receptor (beta chain) comes out of a study of control samples from healthy donors and cancer patients. Germline values: CDR1 SGDLS, CDR2 YYNGEE. The CDR3 consists of 15 residues. With V trimmed by 0 bases and J by 7 bases, 6 bases remained unmatched. This table comes from immunoSEQ multiplex PCR, and its TCRdb copy is limited to in-frame clones, with some not included. The table records more than 70,000 clones, about 90% of them present only once. This chain uses TRBV9 with TRBJ2-1, with TRBD2 matching over 8 bases. Sequencing input: PBMCs. This TCR was recovered from a man in his sixties with lung cancer. The CDR3 DNA sequence: TGTGCCAGCAGCGTAGTTAGCGGGGTGTGGAATGAGCAGTTCTTC. Residues: CASSVVSGVWNEQFF.